This T cell receptor beta chain was documented in a study of blood T cells in healthy people across ages. Overall study findings and caveats: Researchers report that TCR beta diversity correlated strongly with naive T cell percentage. The donors' CMV status was not determined, possibly confounding changes in expanded clonotypes.

V was clipped by 2 bases and J by 4 bases, with 10 bases between them. This CDR3 region has 14 residues. The germline V gene has CDR1 MNHEY and CDR2 SVGAGI. A J-beta primer mix and a sample-barcoded 5' primer were used in a second PCR of about 7 to 12 cycles. Every sample returned 2.5 million or more CDR3-containing paired-end reads. TCRdb itself ran the 5' RACE reads through MiXCR, one entry per CDR3 protein. This sample has 650,000 to 800,000 distinct CDR3 sequences, with around 52% found just once. As for this clonotype: Its antigen is as yet unknown. A read error may be the cause here, since a much bigger clone is one base away.

Material for sequencing was blood. The sequence derives from a woman older than 75 in good health. V is TRBV6-5 and J is TRBJ2-3; no clear D. CDR3 in DNA: TGTGCCAGCAGTTACGCGGAGAATGCAGATACGCAGTATTTT. Translation: CASSYAENADTQYF.